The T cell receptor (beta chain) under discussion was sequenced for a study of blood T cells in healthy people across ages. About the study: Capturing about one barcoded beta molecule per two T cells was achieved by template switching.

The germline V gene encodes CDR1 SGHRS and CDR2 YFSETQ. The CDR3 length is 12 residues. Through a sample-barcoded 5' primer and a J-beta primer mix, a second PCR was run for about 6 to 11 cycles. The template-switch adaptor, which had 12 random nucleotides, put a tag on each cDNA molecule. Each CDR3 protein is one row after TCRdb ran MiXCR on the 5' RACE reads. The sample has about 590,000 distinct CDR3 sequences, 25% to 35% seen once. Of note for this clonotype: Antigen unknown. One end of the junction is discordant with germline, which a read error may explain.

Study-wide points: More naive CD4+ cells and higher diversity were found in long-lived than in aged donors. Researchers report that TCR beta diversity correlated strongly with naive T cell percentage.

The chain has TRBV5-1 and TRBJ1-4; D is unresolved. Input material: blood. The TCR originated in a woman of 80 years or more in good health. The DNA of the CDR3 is TGCGCCAGCAGCGCGACTGAAGAAAAACTGGTTTTT. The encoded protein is CASSATEEKLVF.